Given below is one T cell receptor (beta chain) in context. Germline lookup yields CDR1 MNHEY and CDR2 SMNVEV (reference sequence). The CDR3 contains 14 residues. V shed 7 bases, J shed 4 bases, and the junction held 8 bases outside the gene matches. This entry is derived from a study of cytomegalovirus exposure and HLA in healthy donors. Only in-frame clones appear in the TCRdb table, and some are missing; sequencing was by immunoSEQ multiplex PCR. This table has 330,000 or so clones, 80% to 90% appearing once. The rearrangement links TRBV27 to TRBJ2-7; TRBD1 matches 9 bases. The specimen sequenced was PBMCs. The sequence was collected from a woman aged 18 to 35 in good health and CMV-seronegative. DNA of the CDR3: TGTGCCAGCATCAGACCGGGACAGGGATACGAGCAGTACTTC. This sequence encodes CASIRPGQGYEQYF.